The 18 T cell receptor beta chains listed next were all sequenced from one sample in a study of OX40 agonist ivuxolimab in advanced cancers. Libraries were prepared through the immunoSEQ multiplex PCR assay. The table was pulled from immuneACCESS by TCRdb, which kept in-frame rearrangements only. Such tables lose some clones; where checked, under half of the loss comes from unresolved V genes, and the rest has no known cause. This sample gives about 69,000 clones in total; around 90% of them show up just once. The ten largest clonotypes hold about 10% of the sample. The material was CD4+ or CD8+ T cells sorted from blood, obtained in a trial of the OX40 agonist ivuxolimab. These receptors all stem from an adult with an advanced solid tumor such as melanoma, head and neck, liver or kidney cancer.

This clone is a singleton in its sample. V and J are TRBV10-1 and TRBJ1-5; D call uncertain. Trimming cost V 8 bases and J 5 bases, with 19 bases left between them. The germline CDR1 and CDR2 sequences are WNHNN and SYGVQD (reference sequence). The CDR3 is 15 residues long. The CDR3 coding sequence is TGCGCCAGCTCCCCCCCCAGGATCTTACATCAGCCCCAGCATTTT. Residues: CASSPPRILHQPQHF.

The chain couples TRBV7-9 to TRBJ2-5; D is undetermined. The CDR3 loop spans 15 amino acids. The germline V gene has CDR1 SEHNR and CDR2 FQNEAQ (reference sequence). V was clipped by 1 base and J by 1 base, with 10 bases between them. The CDR3 sequence: CASSLVPGPQETQYF. As DNA, the CDR3 is TGTGCCAGCAGCTTAGTGCCAGGACCCCAAGAGACCCAGTACTTC.

The rearrangement uses TRBV28 and TRBJ1-4, with a possible D match to TRBD1 (6 bases). With 6 bases removed from V and 7 bases from J, the gap between germline ends came to 15 bases. The germline V gene has CDR1 MDHEN and CDR2 SYDVKM. The CDR3 sequence is 14 residues long. DNA for the CDR3: TGTGCCAGCAGGCCGGCAGGGGTCGGTGAAAAACTGTTTTTT. Translating it yields CASRPAGVGEKLFF.

The V gene is TRBV12-5, the J gene TRBJ1-1; perhaps TRBD1 as D (6 bases). The CDR3 covers 14 residues. V was cut by 8 bases and J by 1 base, with 14 bases left in between. The germline V gene encodes CDR1 LGHNT and CDR2 FRNRAP. The CDR3 DNA reads as TGTGCTAGTAAGAGGTCAGGGGAGAACACTGAAGCTTTCTTT. Protein product: CASKRSGENTEAFF.

This clone was seen only once. The chain combines TRBV28 with TRBJ2-4, with D possibly TRBD2 on 5 matching bases. V lost 5 bases, J lost 0 bases, and 11 bases lay in between. Per germline, CDR1 MDHEN and CDR2 SYDVKM. The CDR3 is 15 amino acids. DNA of the CDR3: TGTGCCAGCAGTCCAGAGCGGCTAGCCAAAAACATTCAGTACTTC. Translation: CASSPERLAKNIQYF.

The chain combines TRBV5-1 with TRBJ2-3; perhaps TRBD1 as D (5 bases). With 3 bases removed from V and 4 bases from J, the gap between germline ends came to 12 bases. Germline CDR1 is SGHRS and CDR2 is YFSETQ. The CDR3 spans 14 residues. CDR3 bases: TGCGCCAGCAGCTCTCAGGGATCCCCAGATACGCAGTATTTT. Encoded protein: CASSSQGSPDTQYF.

This clone was observed once. This chain uses TRBV7-2 with TRBJ2-2, with D possibly TRBD2 on 6 matching bases. Per the germline V gene, CDR1 is SGHTA and CDR2 is FQGNSA. V lost 3 bases, J lost 5 bases, and 13 bases lay in between. This CDR3 has 15 amino acids. In DNA, the CDR3 is TGTGCCAGCAGCTTCGGTCTAGCGAGAACCGGGGAGCTGTTTTTT. This encodes CASSFGLARTGELFF.

V is TRBV7-9 and J is TRBJ1-3, with a tentative D call TRBD1 (5 bases). V lost 5 bases and J lost 0, with 17 bases in between. Germline V gene sequence: CDR1 SEHNR, CDR2 FQNEAQ (reference sequence). The CDR3 is 17 amino acids. CDR3 sequence: CASSRGLGDASGNTIYF. The CDR3 DNA reads as TGTGCCAGCAGCCGGGGGTTAGGGGACGCCTCTGGAAACACCATATATTTT. The variable domain in full, completed from reference TRBV7-9 and TRBJ1-3, reads DTGVSQNPRHKITKRGQNVTFRCDPISEHNRLYWYRQTLGQGPEFLTYFQNEAQLEKSRLLSDRFSAERPKGSFSTLEIQRTEQGDSAMYLCASSRGLGDASGNTIYFGEGSWLTVV.

V and J are TRBV6-6 and TRBJ2-4, with a weak D call TRBD2 (5 bases). Germline V lookup: CDR1 MNHNY, CDR2 SVGAGI (reference sequence). This CDR3 contains 15 residues. Trimming removed 6 bases from V and 5 bases from J, with 17 bases in between. CDR3 loop: CASSPPRARENIQYF. CDR3 coding DNA: TGTGCCAGCAGCCCCCCCCGGGCGCGGGAAAACATTCAGTACTTC.

As for this clone: Relative to the germline gene, one junction end is altered; a read error may explain this. V is TRBV5-5 and J is TRBJ2-1; no firm D call. Germline V CDR1 and CDR2: SGHKS, YYEKEE (reference sequence). This CDR3 has 12 amino acids. DNA for the CDR3: TGTGCCAGCAGCTTTATTAATGGCCCGTGTGTCTTC. It codes for CASSFINGPCVF.

CDR3 loop: CASSTWGQFIDNQPQHF. The CDR3, as DNA: TGTGCCAGCAGTACCTGGGGACAGTTTATAGACAATCAGCCCCAGCATTTT. The V and J genes are TRBV28 and TRBJ1-5; 7 positions match TRBD1. The V gene end was trimmed by 5 bases and the J gene end by 3 bases; junction bases not matched to a gene: 13. In germline, CDR1 is MDHEN, CDR2 SYDVKM. The CDR3 contains 17 residues. Using reference TRBV28 and TRBJ1-5 for the parts outside the CDR3, the full variable domain is DVKVTQSSRYLVKRTGEKVFLECVQDMDHENMFWYRQDPGLGLRLIYFSYDVKMKEKGDIPEGYSVSREKKERFSLILESASTNQTSMYLCASSTWGQFIDNQPQHFGDGTRLSIL.

The chain combines TRBV11-2 with TRBJ2-5; 14 positions match TRBD2. Per germline, CDR1 SGHAT and CDR2 FQNNGV. Losses at the gene ends were 3 bases for V and 4 bases for J; bases not matched to a gene: 10. This CDR3 is 18 amino acids long. DNA for the CDR3: TGTGCCAGCAGCTTCGGGGGTAGGACTAGCGGGAGGCGAGAGACCCAGTACTTC. Translation: CASSFGGRTSGRRETQYF. The entire variable domain, with the rest obtained from reference TRBV11-2 and TRBJ2-5, is as follows: EAGVAQSPRYKIIEKRQSVAFWCNPISGHATLYWYQQILGQGPKLLIQFQNNGVVDDSQLPKDRFSAERLKGVDSTLKIQPAKLEDSAVYLCASSFGGRTSGRRETQYFGPGTRLLVL.

This clone was detected ten times or more. V usage is TRBV11-2 and J usage is TRBJ2-2; no definite D call. This CDR3 has 14 amino acids. V was clipped by 1 base and J by 0 bases, with 3 bases between them. CDR1 and CDR2 (germline): SGHAT, FQNNGV. This CDR3 is CASSLGPNTGELFF. CDR3 nucleotide sequence: TGTGCCAGCAGCTTAGGTCCGAACACCGGGGAGCTGTTTTTT.

This chain joins TRBV28 and TRBJ2-7; TRBD1 matches at 7 bases. Per germline, CDR1 MDHEN and CDR2 SYDVKM. Trimming at V came to 7 bases and at J to 1 base, leaving 7 bases not matched to a gene. The CDR3 covers 14 residues. CDR3: CASTQQGSSYEQYF. In DNA form, the CDR3 reads TGTGCCAGCACCCAACAGGGGTCGTCCTACGAGCAGTACTTC.

This chain joins TRBV6-5 and TRBJ1-6; 11 bases line up with TRBD1. Germline loops: CDR1 MNHEY, CDR2 SVGAGI. The CDR3 contains 14 residues. The V gene end was trimmed by 5 bases and the J gene end by 9 bases; junction bases not matched to a gene: 3. The CDR3: CASSGDRGVSPLHF. For the CDR3, the DNA is TGTGCCAGCAGTGGGGACAGGGGGGTTTCACCCCTCCACTTT.

V gene TRBV28 combines with J gene TRBJ2-3, with D uncertain. This CDR3 has 17 residues. The V end was cut by 2 bases, the J end by 0 bases, with 15 bases between. Germline V lookup: CDR1 MDHEN, CDR2 SYDVKM. DNA of the CDR3: TGTGCCAGCAGTTTAGGTTGGGCCCGTGGTAGCACAGATACGCAGTATTTT. Translated, it gives CASSLGWARGSTDTQYF.

The chain employs TRBV19 and TRBJ2-6, with D maybe TRBD2 (5 bases). Trimming took off 6 bases at V and 4 bases at J, with 13 bases between the two ends. Germline V gives CDR1 LNHDA, CDR2 SQIVND (reference sequence). CDR3 size: 15 residues. As DNA, the CDR3 is TGTGCCAGTAGAACTACGGGGTCGGGGGCCAACGTCCTGACTTTC. Residues: CASRTTGSGANVLTF.

This chain connects TRBV19 to TRBJ1-2; no reliable D call. The germline V gene has CDR1 LNHDA and CDR2 SQIVND (reference sequence). The CDR3 has 13 amino acids. Trimming pared 7 bases from V and 3 bases from J, leaving 12 bases between. In DNA, the CDR3 is TGTGCCAGTACCCCTGGGAGAGACTATGGCTACACCTTC. Encoded protein: CASTPGRDYGYTF.